A selection of T cell receptor beta chains follows, all from one sample in a study of blood T cell repertoires in COVID-19. Only in-frame clones appear in the TCRdb table, and some are missing; sequencing was by immunoSEQ multiplex PCR. The data show hundreds of thousands of clones, with 65% to 90% seen just once and under 14% held by the top ten. The sequencing sample was made of peripheral blood. The receptors shown here come from a man in his fifties or sixties with COVID-19, enrolled during active disease. Each CDR3 is given with its conserved first and last residue. A D gene is named only where the DNA matches it firmly. Only some rows state a clone size, as once, few, many or a class for expanded clones.

CDR3nt: TGTGCCAGCAGCGTAGGCCCTAGTCCCTCCTACGAGCAGTACTTC
CDR3aa: CASSVGPSPSYEQYF
d_gene: .
j_gene: TRBJ2-7
abundance: .
v_gene: TRBV9

CDR3nt: TGTGCCAGCAGCTTATTTGGGGCGACAGGGAGGAATGGCTACACCTTC
CDR3aa: CASSLFGATGRNGYTF
d_gene: TRBD1
j_gene: TRBJ1-2
abundance: .
v_gene: TRBV7-9

CDR3nt: TGTGCCAGTGGAGGGATTGTCTATGGCTACACCTTC
CDR3aa: CASGGIVYGYTF
d_gene: .
j_gene: TRBJ1-2
abundance: .
v_gene: TRBV19

CDR3nt: TGTGCCAGCAGTTTACCCCACGATAAACAAGGACAGAGCTCTGGAAACACCATATATTTT
CDR3aa: CASSLPHDKQGQSSGNTIYF
d_gene: .
j_gene: TRBJ1-3
abundance: .
v_gene: TRBV27

CDR3nt: TGTGCCAGCAGCCAAGATTTGTGGACAGGGGGTAACGAGCAGTACTTC
CDR3aa: CASSQDLWTGGNEQYF
d_gene: TRBD1
j_gene: TRBJ2-7
abundance: .
v_gene: TRBV3-1/TRBV3-2

CDR3nt: TGTGCCACCAGCAGATTTTCAGGACAGGGGGAAAGGAGCTCCTACGAGCAGTACTTC
CDR3aa: CATSRFSGQGERSSYEQYF
d_gene: TRBD1
j_gene: TRBJ2-7
abundance: .
v_gene: TRBV15

CDR3nt: TGTGCCAGTAGTATAGATCCAGGGAATCAGCCCCAGCATTTT
CDR3aa: CASSIDPGNQPQHF
d_gene: .
j_gene: TRBJ1-5
abundance: .
v_gene: TRBV19

CDR3nt: TGTGCCAGTAGTATAACAGGGGGAGGTCAGCCCCAGCATTTT
CDR3aa: CASSITGGGQPQHF
d_gene: TRBD1
j_gene: TRBJ1-5
abundance: .
v_gene: TRBV19

CDR3nt: TGTGCCAGCAGTTTGACAGCGATCGGGACTGAAGCTTTCTTT
CDR3aa: CASSLTAIGTEAFF
d_gene: .
j_gene: TRBJ1-1
abundance: .
v_gene: TRBV27

CDR3nt: TGTGCCAGCAGTTCTCAACCAGCAGGGCATTATGGCTACACCTTC
CDR3aa: CASSSQPAGHYGYTF
d_gene: .
j_gene: TRBJ1-2
abundance: .
v_gene: TRBV25-1

CDR3nt: TGTGCCAGCAGCACGCGGAGGTCCTATGGCTACACCTTC
CDR3aa: CASSTRRSYGYTF
d_gene: .
j_gene: TRBJ1-2
abundance: .
v_gene: TRBV7-9

CDR3nt: TGTGCCAGCAGTGTCGTAACAAACTATGGCTACACCTTC
CDR3aa: CASSVVTNYGYTF
d_gene: .
j_gene: TRBJ1-2
abundance: .
v_gene: TRBV2

CDR3nt: TGCAGCGCTACTAGCGGGAGTCGCACAGATACGCAGTATTTT
CDR3aa: CSATSGSRTDTQYF
d_gene: TRBD2
j_gene: TRBJ2-3
abundance: .
v_gene: TRBV29-1

CDR3nt: TGTGCCGGGGGGACTAGCGGGAGGATAAAGAATGAGCAGTTCTTC
CDR3aa: CAGGTSGRIKNEQFF
d_gene: TRBD2
j_gene: TRBJ2-1
abundance: .
v_gene: TRBV7-9

CDR3nt: TGTGCCAGTCTCCTACAGGGGTCGAATGAAGCTTTCTTT
CDR3aa: CASLLQGSNEAFF
d_gene: TRBD1
j_gene: TRBJ1-1
abundance: .
v_gene: TRBV27

CDR3nt: TGTGCCAGCAGCCAAACTAGCGGGGGTGTCCCTAGCCAAGAGACCCAGTACTTC
CDR3aa: CASSQTSGGVPSQETQYF
d_gene: TRBD2
j_gene: TRBJ2-5
abundance: .
v_gene: TRBV7-2

CDR3nt: TGTGCCAGCAGTGTTAACAGAAAAAAGGACTCCTATAATTCACCCCTCCACTTT
CDR3aa: CASSVNRKKDSYNSPLHF
d_gene: .
j_gene: TRBJ1-6
abundance: .
v_gene: TRBV2

CDR3nt: TGTGCCATCAGTGAGCCGAGGACTCTCCCGGGCAGAGAAGGCTACACCTTC
CDR3aa: CAISEPRTLPGREGYTF
d_gene: .
j_gene: TRBJ1-2
abundance: once
v_gene: TRBV10-3

CDR3nt: TGTGCCACCAGCAGGACAGTCCTCTATGGCTACACCTTC
CDR3aa: CATSRTVLYGYTF
d_gene: .
j_gene: TRBJ1-2
abundance: .
v_gene: TRBV15

CDR3nt: TGTGCCAGCAGTGAAGAACGGAGCTATGGCTACACCTTC
CDR3aa: CASSEERSYGYTF
d_gene: .
j_gene: TRBJ1-2
abundance: .
v_gene: TRBV2

CDR3nt: TGTGCCAGCAGTTATACAGAATCCTACGAGCAGTACTTC
CDR3aa: CASSYTESYEQYF
d_gene: .
j_gene: TRBJ2-7
abundance: once
v_gene: TRBV3-1/TRBV3-2

CDR3nt: TGTGCCAGCAGCTTAGAGGGGGCGGGCGAGCAGTACTTC
CDR3aa: CASSLEGAGEQYF
d_gene: .
j_gene: TRBJ2-7
abundance: .
v_gene: TRBV11-3

CDR3nt: TGTGCCAGCAGCGTAGCTAGCCAGGGAAACACCATATATTTT
CDR3aa: CASSVASQGNTIYF
d_gene: .
j_gene: TRBJ1-3
abundance: .
v_gene: TRBV9

CDR3nt: TGTGCCAGCAGTTCAAACTTTGCGTGGGCACAATACGAGCAGTACTTC
CDR3aa: CASSSNFAWAQYEQYF
d_gene: .
j_gene: TRBJ2-7
abundance: .
v_gene: TRBV6-2/TRBV6-3

CDR3nt: TGTGCCACCAGTGATCCTCACCAGGGGAATAGAGACTCTGAAGCTTTCTTT
CDR3aa: CATSDPHQGNRDSEAFF
d_gene: .
j_gene: TRBJ1-1
abundance: .
v_gene: TRBV24-1

CDR3nt: TGTGCCAGCTCACCTTACGGGACAGGCCTTCAGACCGGGGAGCTGTTTTTT
CDR3aa: CASSPYGTGLQTGELFF
d_gene: TRBD1
j_gene: TRBJ2-2
abundance: .
v_gene: TRBV18

CDR3nt: TGTGCCAGCAGCTTGAGACAGGGTGGCGAAAAACTGTTTTTT
CDR3aa: CASSLRQGGEKLFF
d_gene: TRBD1
j_gene: TRBJ1-4
abundance: .
v_gene: TRBV5-4

CDR3nt: TGTGCCACCAGCAGAGACAGGGTGTCCGAAAAACTGTTTTTT
CDR3aa: CATSRDRVSEKLFF
d_gene: .
j_gene: TRBJ1-4
abundance: .
v_gene: TRBV15

CDR3nt: TGCGCCAGCAGCTTGACAGGGGACACCGGGGAGCTGTTTTTT
CDR3aa: CASSLTGDTGELFF
d_gene: TRBD1
j_gene: TRBJ2-2
abundance: .
v_gene: TRBV5-1